The 6 T cell receptor beta chains in this list originate from one sample, sequenced in a study of T cell responses to AZD1222 COVID-19 vaccine. Here immunoSEQ multiplex PCR was the method, and the copy in TCRdb shows in-frame clones only, minus some. The sample contains over 130,000 clones, almost 95% of which appear only once. The specimen was peripheral blood, collected 28 days after the second AZD1222 dose. Receptors were obtained from an adult who received the AZD1222 COVID-19 vaccine.

This clone was seen only once. The rearrangement uses TRBV6-2 or TRBV6-3 and TRBJ1-1; perhaps TRBD1 as D (6 bases). The CDR3 is 12 amino acids. In germline, CDR1 is MNHEY, CDR2 SVGEGT. The V end lost 4 bases, the J end lost 4 bases, and 7 bases lay between the germline ends. The CDR3 spells CASSWGATEAFF. In DNA, the CDR3 is TGTGCCAGCAGTTGGGGGGCCACTGAAGCTTTCTTT.

This sequence joins TRBV4-3 and TRBJ1-6; no firm D call. The CDR3 runs to 14 residues. Trimming took 1 base from V and 7 from J, leaving 8 bases between them. Germline lookup yields CDR1 LGHNA and CDR2 YSLEER. CDR3 bases: TGCGCCAGCAGCCAAGGAGCGTCAAATTCACCCCTCCACTTT. Translated, it gives CASSQGASNSPLHF.

The genes are TRBV5-1 and TRBJ2-2; tentatively, D is TRBD2 (5 bases). V dropped 4 bases and J dropped 0 bases, with 13 bases sitting between them. Germline CDR1 SGHRS, CDR2 YFSETQ. This CDR3 comprises 16 residues. CDR3 nucleotide sequence: TGCGCCAGCAGCCCCGGACGGGGTCCGAACACCGGGGAGCTGTTTTTT. It translates to CASSPGRGPNTGELFF.

In this sample, this clone turned up once. This chain joins TRBV21-1 and TRBJ2-2. TRBV21-1 is deemed a pseudogene. The CDR3 runs to 12 residues. CDR3 coding DNA: TGTGCCAGCAGCAAAGTTACCGGGGAGCTGTTTTTT. It yields the protein CASSKVTGELFF.

The chain is built from TRBV4-1 and TRBJ2-3, with D possibly matching TRBD2 (6 bases). The CDR3 spans 14 residues. Germline CDR1 is MGHRA and CDR2 is YSYEKL. The V end lost 4 bases, the J end lost 2 bases, and 10 bases lay between the germline ends. CDR3 in DNA: TGCGCCAGCAGCCGGGGAGGTATCACAGATACGCAGTATTTT. Amino acids: CASSRGGITDTQYF.

V is TRBV7-3 and J is TRBJ2-5; TRBD2 aligns across 11 bases. This CDR3 has 16 amino acids. The J segment lost 5 bases and the V segment lost 5 bases, leaving 10 bases of the junction unmatched. The germline V gene encodes CDR1 SGHTA and CDR2 FQGTGA. CDR3 DNA sequence: TGTGCCAGCAGCACCGGGACTAGCGGAGGGAGGGAGACCCAGTACTTC. Its translation: CASSTGTSGGRETQYF.